This TCR beta chain is drawn from a study of cytomegalovirus exposure and HLA in healthy donors. Study-wide context: An early release of data contained around 80 million unique TCRs, which came from HLA-typed donors. The study, taken as a whole, reports: About 87% or about 30% of the time was how often most TCR beta V segments were productive, according to an earlier analysis. Later analysis showed TCR association rates varying by HLA locus, highest for DRB1 and lowest for HLA-C.

The primer mix had 60 Vbeta and 13 Jbeta primers. Here immunoSEQ multiplex PCR was the method, and the copy in TCRdb shows in-frame clones only, minus some. The sample has about 200,000 clones; 70% to 90% are singletons. This clone has a handful of counts. As yet, its antigen is unknown. The TCR sequence derives from a man younger than 40 in good health and CMV-seronegative. The specimen was PBMCs.

For the CDR3, the DNA is TGTGCCAGCAGTTTAGGGGGGATTCGAGAAAAACTGTTTTTT. Translating gives CASSLGGIREKLFF. The gene calls are TRBV28 and TRBJ1-4, with D perhaps matching TRBD1 (5 bases). Germline V gene sequence: CDR1 MDHEN, CDR2 SYDVKM. There are 14 residues in the CDR3. V lost 2 bases and J 8 bases, leaving 12 bases between the germline ends. The full variable domain, its missing parts supplied by reference TRBV28 and TRBJ1-4, is DVKVTQSSRYLVKRTGEKVFLECVQDMDHENMFWYRQDPGLGLRLIYFSYDVKMKEKGDIPEGYSVSREKKERFSLILESASTNQTSMYLCASSLGGIREKLFFGSGTQLSVL.